This TCR beta chain appears in the sequencing data of a study of cytomegalovirus exposure and HLA in healthy donors. General observations from the study: For most TCR sequences rarity was the rule, although some public TCRs occurred in many donors. Being productive about 90% or about 30% of the time was typical of most TCR beta V segments in an earlier analysis.

This clone has more than one count but fewer than ten. The antigen remains undetermined. The CDR3 runs to 13 residues. The V and J ends lost 8 bases and 0 bases respectively, with 7 bases between them. The V gene's germline CDR1 is SEHNR and CDR2 FQNEAQ (reference sequence). The primer mix had 60 Vbeta and 13 Jbeta primers. The repertoire was sequenced with immunoSEQ multiplex PCR; TCRdb's copy has only in-frame clones and lacks some. The repertoire consists of about 170,000 clones, with 75% to 85% occurring once and the leading ten covering 1.5% to 2%. The source material was PBMCs. This TCR was recovered from a woman between 18 and 29 years old in good health and CMV-seronegative. V is TRBV7-9 and J is TRBJ2-2; D gene ambiguous. Here the CDR3 DNA reads TGTGCCAGCGCACGAGCGAACACCGGGGAGCTGTTTTTT. Its protein is CASARANTGELFF.